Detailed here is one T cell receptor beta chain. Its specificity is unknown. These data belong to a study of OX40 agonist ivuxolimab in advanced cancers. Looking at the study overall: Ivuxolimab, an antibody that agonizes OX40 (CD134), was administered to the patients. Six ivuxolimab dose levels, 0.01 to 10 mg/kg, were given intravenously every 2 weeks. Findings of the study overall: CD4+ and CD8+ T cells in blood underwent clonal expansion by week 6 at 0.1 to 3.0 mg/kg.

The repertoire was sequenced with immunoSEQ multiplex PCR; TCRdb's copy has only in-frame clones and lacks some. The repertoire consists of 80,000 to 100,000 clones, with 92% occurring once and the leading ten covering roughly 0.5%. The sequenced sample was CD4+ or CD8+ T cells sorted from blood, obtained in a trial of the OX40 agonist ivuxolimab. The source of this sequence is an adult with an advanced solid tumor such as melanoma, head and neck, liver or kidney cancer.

This CDR3 is CAISKTGTGGTGELFF. Written as DNA, the CDR3 is TGTGCCATCAGTAAGACCGGGACAGGGGGCACCGGGGAGCTGTTTTTT. The V gene is TRBV10-3, the J gene TRBJ2-2; 11 bases agree with TRBD1. The CDR3 covers 16 residues. Trimming removed 5 bases from V and 4 bases from J; junction bases left unmatched: 6. CDR1 and CDR2 (germline): ENHRY, SYGVKD.